This T cell receptor (beta chain) is drawn from a study of cytomegalovirus exposure and HLA in healthy donors. With respect to this clone: Its antigen is unidentified.

The study, taken as a whole, reports: Researchers left out some V segments, among them TRBV6-2 and TRBV6-3, as indistinguishable.

In germline, CDR1 is LNHNV, CDR2 YYDKDF (reference sequence). V was cut by 1 base and J by 1 base, with 14 bases left in between. There are 17 residues in the CDR3. The PCR contained 60 Vbeta and 13 Jbeta primers. Clones were sequenced by immunoSEQ multiplex PCR, and TCRdb holds only the in-frame ones, with some missing. The sample records about 90,000 clones, roughly 79% being singletons. The TCR comes from a man aged 25-40 years in good health and CMV-seronegative. Specimen: PBMCs. This rearrangement joins TRBV15 to TRBJ1-5; D is possibly TRBD1 (5 bases). The CDR3 loop reads CATSRGSHRTSNQPQHF. The CDR3 bases are TGTGCCACCAGCAGAGGGTCCCACAGGACAAGCAATCAGCCCCAGCATTTT.